A selection of T cell receptor beta chains follows, all from one sample in a study of T cells in Graves' hyperthyroidism and ophthalmopathy. Each CDR3 protein is one row after TCRdb ran MiXCR on the multiplex PCR reads. Here the sample spans about 590,000 distinct CDR3 sequences, 15% to 18% being singletons. Sequencing used blood. The receptors here all came from a woman aged 25 to 39 with Graves' hyperthyroidism. CDR3s leave out the opening cysteine and the closing phenylalanine or tryptophan. Clone size is stated in some rows and not others, as once, few, many or a class when expanded.

cdr3_aa clone_size v_call
ASSPRGSGGLVEQF many TRBV6-1
ASKPRALSGSSYEQY few TRBV19
ASSLVGTAITYEQY few TRBV7-9
ASSYGPNFGEQY many TRBV6-5
ASTLGQYSPLH many TRBV3-1
ASSSTSGSSASGELF few TRBV12-3/TRBV12-4
SASSGKIKTGELF many TRBV20-1
ASSQEIVVERTDLSEQF few TRBV4-1
SVEVPANTGELF few TRBV29-1
ASSAWTGENTIY few TRBV11-2
ASSFFQGLYNEQF . TRBV5-1
ASSDPMDSNYGYT many TRBV6-1
ASSWTGAREKLF many TRBV28
SARSFRGGNIQY . TRBV20-1
ASSPSAGGSYEQY many TRBV28
ASSSPPGQRTDTQY few TRBV7-2
ASSYLGDRGRNEQY few TRBV7-2
ASSTGTSDADTQY many TRBV11-2
ASSLTSGVNEQF . TRBV11-2
ASSPTDRPDYGYT many TRBV18
ASSFLAGVGEQF many TRBV11-2
ASSLGEFSYEQY many TRBV7-9
SALGGGSSYEQY few TRBV20-1
ASSIPGTGGLQPQH . TRBV19
ASSLRTQLSYNEQF many TRBV12-3/TRBV12-4
ATLLLAGLNEQF many TRBV2
ASSPSVGGTYNEQF few TRBV3-1
SARDFQGRTDTQY . TRBV20-1
SVEVVSSSTDTQY few TRBV29-1
SAWDRSLTNEKLF many TRBV20-1
ASSVGYSGNTIY . TRBV9
ASSRGLAVPYEQY many TRBV3-1
ASSPRGGREGLYEQY many TRBV28
ASSPPFGGLGANVLT few TRBV6-1
ASSSNWALH . TRBV3-1
AWTGTSGSLEQF many TRBV30
ASSSGQGKTEAF few TRBV7-9
SASEAGGPGQPQH . TRBV20-1
ASSLESSGDYEQY many TRBV11-2
ASSVAGLAYEQY . TRBV9
ASGLTFPSDEQY many TRBV27
ASSLREYEQY many TRBV28
AWRGLAETSYNEQF many TRBV30
ASSSLKNEQF . TRBV7-3
ASSPLLQGSTREQY many TRBV18